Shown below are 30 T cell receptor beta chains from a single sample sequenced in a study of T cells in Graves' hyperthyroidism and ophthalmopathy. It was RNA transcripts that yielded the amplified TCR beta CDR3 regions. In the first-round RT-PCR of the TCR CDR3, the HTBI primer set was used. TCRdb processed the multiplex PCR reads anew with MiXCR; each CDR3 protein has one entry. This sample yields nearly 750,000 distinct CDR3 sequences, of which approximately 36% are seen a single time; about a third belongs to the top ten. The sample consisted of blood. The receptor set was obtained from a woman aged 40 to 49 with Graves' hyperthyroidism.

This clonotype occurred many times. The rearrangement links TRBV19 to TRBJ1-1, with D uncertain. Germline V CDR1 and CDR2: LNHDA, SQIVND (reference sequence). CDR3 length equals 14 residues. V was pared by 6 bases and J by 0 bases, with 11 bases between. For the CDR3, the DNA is TGTGCCAGTAGCTCCAGAGGCCTGAACACTGAAGCTTTCTTT. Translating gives CASSSRGLNTEAFF. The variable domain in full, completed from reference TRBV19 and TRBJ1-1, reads DGGITQSPKYLFRKEGQNVTLSCEQNLNHDAMYWYRQDPGQGLRLIYYSQIVNDFQKGDIAEGYSVSREKKESFPLTVTSAQKNPTAFYLCASSSRGLNTEAFFGQGTRLTVV.

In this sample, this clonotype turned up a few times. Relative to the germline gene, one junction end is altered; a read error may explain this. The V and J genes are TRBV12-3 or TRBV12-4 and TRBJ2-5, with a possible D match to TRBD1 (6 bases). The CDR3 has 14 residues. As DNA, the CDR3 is TGTGCCAGCAGCTTAGGGGGAAAAGGAGAGACCCAGTACTTC. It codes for CASSLGGKGETQYF.

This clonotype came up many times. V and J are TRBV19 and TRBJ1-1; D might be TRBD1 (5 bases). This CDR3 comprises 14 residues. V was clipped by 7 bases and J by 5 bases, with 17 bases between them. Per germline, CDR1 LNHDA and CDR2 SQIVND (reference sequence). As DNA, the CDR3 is TGTGCCAGTACCGAACGATCAGGGAGGACTGAAGCTTTCTTT. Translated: CASTERSGRTEAFF.

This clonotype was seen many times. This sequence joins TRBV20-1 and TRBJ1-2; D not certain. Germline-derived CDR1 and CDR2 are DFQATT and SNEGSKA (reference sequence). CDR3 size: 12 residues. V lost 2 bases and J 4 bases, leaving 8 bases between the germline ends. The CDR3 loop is CSARWQFYGYTF. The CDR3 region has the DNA TGCAGTGCTAGATGGCAGTTCTATGGCTACACCTTC.

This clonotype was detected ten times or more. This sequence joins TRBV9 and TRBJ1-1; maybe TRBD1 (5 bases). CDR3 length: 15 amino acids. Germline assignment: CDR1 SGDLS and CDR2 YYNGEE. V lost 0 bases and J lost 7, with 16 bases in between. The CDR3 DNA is TGTGCCAGCAGCGTAGGTCTGGGATTTCAGGGTGAAGCTTTCTTT. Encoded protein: CASSVGLGFQGEAFF.

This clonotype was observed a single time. The CDR3 sequence: CASSHLAPEQFF. In nucleotides, the CDR3 is TGTGCCAGCAGTCATCTAGCACCTGAGCAGTTCTTC. The chain is built from TRBV7-2 and TRBJ2-1; TRBD2 is a possible D gene (5 bases). There are 12 residues in the CDR3. Germline lookup yields CDR1 SGHTA and CDR2 FQGNSA. V gave up 6 bases and J gave up 9 bases, with 12 bases separating them.

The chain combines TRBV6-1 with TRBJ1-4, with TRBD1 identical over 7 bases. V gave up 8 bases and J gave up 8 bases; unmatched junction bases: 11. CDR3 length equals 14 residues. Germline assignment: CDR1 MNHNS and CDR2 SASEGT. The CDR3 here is CASSDRLIREKLFF. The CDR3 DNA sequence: TGTGCCAGCTCGGACAGGTTAATAAGGGAAAAACTGTTTTTT.

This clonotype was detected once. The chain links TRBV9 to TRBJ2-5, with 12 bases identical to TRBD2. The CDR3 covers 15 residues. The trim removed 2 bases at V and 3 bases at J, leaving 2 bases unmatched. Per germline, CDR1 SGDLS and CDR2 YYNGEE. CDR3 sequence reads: CASSVLAGGKETQYF. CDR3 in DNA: TGTGCCAGCAGCGTCCTAGCGGGAGGGAAAGAGACCCAGTACTTC.

The CDR3 DNA is TGTGCCAGCAGTGAGGGGGCAGAGAAGTACTTC. Its translation is CASSEGAEKYF. The rearrangement joins TRBV2 to TRBJ2-7; TRBD1 might be the D (6 bases). Germline loops: CDR1 SNHLY, CDR2 FYNNEI. V was cut by 3 bases and J by 11 bases, with 11 bases left in between. The CDR3 runs 11 residues.

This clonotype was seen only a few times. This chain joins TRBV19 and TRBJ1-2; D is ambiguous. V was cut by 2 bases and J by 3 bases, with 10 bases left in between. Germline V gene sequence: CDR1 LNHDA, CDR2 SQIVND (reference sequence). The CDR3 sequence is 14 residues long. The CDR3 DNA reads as TGTGCCAGTAGTATAAGGATGCCCTACTATGGCTACACCTTC. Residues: CASSIRMPYYGYTF.

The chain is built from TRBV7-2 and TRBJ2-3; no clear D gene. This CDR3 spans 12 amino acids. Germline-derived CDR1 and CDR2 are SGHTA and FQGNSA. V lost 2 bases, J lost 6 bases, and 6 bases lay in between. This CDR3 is CASSLMWDTQYF. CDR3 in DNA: TGTGCCAGCAGCTTAATGTGGGATACGCAGTATTTT.

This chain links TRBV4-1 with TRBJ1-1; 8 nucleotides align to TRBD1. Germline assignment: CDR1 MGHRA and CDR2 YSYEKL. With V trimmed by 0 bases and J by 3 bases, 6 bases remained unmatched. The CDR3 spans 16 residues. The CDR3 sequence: CASSQDRAGGYTEAFF. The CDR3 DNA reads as TGCGCCAGCAGCCAAGATCGGGCAGGGGGCTACACTGAAGCTTTCTTT.

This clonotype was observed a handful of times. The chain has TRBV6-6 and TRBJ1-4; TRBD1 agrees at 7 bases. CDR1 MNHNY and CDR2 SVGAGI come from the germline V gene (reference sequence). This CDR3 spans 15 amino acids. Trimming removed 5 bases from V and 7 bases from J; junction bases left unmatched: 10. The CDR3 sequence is CASSTNRGSGEKLFF. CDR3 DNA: TGTGCCAGCAGTACCAACAGGGGTTCGGGTGAAAAACTGTTTTTT.

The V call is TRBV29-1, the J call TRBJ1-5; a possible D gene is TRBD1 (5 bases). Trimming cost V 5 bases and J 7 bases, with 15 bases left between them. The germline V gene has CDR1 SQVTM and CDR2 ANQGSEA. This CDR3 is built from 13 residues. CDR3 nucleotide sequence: TGCAGCGTTATCCTTAGCGGGGACCAGCCCCAGCATTTT. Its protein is CSVILSGDQPQHF.

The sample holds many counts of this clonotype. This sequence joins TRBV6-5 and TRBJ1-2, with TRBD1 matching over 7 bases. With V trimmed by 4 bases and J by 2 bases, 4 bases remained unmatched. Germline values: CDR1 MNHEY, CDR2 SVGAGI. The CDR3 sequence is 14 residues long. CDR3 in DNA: TGTGCCAGCAGTTCGCCGGGACAGAACTATGGCTACACCTTC. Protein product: CASSSPGQNYGYTF.

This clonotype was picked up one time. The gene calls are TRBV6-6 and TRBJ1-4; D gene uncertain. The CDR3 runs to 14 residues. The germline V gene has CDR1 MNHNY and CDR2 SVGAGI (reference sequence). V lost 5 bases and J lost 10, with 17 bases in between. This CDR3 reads CASSERGDGGKLFF. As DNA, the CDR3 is TGTGCCAGCAGTGAACGAGGTGATGGCGGAAAACTGTTTTTT.

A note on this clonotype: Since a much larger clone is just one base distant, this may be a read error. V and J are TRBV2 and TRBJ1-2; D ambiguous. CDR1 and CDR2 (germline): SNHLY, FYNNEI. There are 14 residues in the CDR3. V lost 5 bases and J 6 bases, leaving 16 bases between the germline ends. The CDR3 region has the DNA TGTGCCAGCAGTTCCTTCGGAGTCCTCCATGGCTACACCTTC. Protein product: CASSSFGVLHGYTF.

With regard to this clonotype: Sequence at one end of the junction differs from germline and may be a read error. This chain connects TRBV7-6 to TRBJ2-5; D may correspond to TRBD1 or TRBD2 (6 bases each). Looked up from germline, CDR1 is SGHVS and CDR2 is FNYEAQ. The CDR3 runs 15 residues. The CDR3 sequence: CASSLGQGWEETRYF. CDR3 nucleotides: TGTGCCAGCAGCTTGGGTCAGGGGTGGGAGGAGACCCGGTACTTC.

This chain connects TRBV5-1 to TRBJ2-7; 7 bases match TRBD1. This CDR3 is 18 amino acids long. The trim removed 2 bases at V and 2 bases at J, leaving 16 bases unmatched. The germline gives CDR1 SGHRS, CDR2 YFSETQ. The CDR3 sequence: CASSFLRDTGDSAYEQYF. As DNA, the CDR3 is TGCGCCAGCAGCTTCCTCCGGGACACAGGGGACAGTGCCTACGAGCAGTACTTC.

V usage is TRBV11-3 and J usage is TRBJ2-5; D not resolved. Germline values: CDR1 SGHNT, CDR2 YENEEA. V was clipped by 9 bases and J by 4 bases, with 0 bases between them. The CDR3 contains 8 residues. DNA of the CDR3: TGTGCCAGAGAGACCCAGTACTTC. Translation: CARETQYF. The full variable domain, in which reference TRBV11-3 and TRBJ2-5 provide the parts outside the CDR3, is EAGVVQSPRYKIIEKKQPVAFWCNPISGHNTLYWYLQNLGQGPELLIRYENEEAVDDSQLPKDRFSAERLKGVDSTLKIQPAELGDSAVYLCARETQYFGPGTRLLVL.

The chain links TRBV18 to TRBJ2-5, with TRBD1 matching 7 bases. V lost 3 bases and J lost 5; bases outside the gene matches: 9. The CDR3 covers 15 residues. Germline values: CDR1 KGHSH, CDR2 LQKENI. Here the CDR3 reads CASSPDRVSRETQYF. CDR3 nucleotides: TGTGCCAGCTCACCCGACAGGGTTAGCCGGGAGACCCAGTACTTC.

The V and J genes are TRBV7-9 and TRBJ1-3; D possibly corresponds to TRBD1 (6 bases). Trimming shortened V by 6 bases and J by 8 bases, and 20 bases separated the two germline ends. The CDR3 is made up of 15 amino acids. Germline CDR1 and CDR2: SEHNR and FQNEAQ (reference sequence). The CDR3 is CASRRAGAREDTIYF. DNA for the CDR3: TGTGCCAGCAGGCGTGCAGGGGCGCGTGAAGACACCATATATTTT.

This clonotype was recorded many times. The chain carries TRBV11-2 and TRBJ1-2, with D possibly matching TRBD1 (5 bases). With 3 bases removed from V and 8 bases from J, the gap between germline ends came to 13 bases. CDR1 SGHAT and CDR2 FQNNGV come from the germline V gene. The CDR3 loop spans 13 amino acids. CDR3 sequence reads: CASSLGPDDGYTF. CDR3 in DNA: TGTGCCAGCAGCTTGGGGCCAGATGACGGCTACACCTTC. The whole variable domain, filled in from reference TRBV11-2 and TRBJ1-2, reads EAGVAQSPRYKIIEKRQSVAFWCNPISGHATLYWYQQILGQGPKLLIQFQNNGVVDDSQLPKDRFSAERLKGVDSTLKIQPAKLEDSAVYLCASSLGPDDGYTFGSGTRLTVV.

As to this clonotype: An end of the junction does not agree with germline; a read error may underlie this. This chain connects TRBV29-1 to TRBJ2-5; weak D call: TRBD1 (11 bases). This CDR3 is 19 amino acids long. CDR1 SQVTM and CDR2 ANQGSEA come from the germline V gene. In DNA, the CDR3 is TGCAGCGTTCAAAGGACAGGGGGCAGCGGGAGGGAGTACCAAGAGACCCAGTGCTTC. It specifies CSVQRTGGSGREYQETQCF.

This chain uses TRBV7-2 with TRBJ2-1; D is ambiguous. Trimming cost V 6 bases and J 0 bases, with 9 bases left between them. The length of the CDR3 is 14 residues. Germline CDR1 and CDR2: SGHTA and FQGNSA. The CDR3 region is CASRHIDSYNEQFF. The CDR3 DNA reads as TGTGCCAGCAGACACATAGACTCCTACAATGAGCAGTTCTTC.

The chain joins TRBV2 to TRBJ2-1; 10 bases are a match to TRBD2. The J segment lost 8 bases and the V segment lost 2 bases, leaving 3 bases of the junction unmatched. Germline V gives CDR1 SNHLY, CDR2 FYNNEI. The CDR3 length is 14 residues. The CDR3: CASSESSGSYEQFF. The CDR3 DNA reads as TGTGCCAGCAGTGAATCTAGCGGGAGCTATGAGCAGTTCTTC.

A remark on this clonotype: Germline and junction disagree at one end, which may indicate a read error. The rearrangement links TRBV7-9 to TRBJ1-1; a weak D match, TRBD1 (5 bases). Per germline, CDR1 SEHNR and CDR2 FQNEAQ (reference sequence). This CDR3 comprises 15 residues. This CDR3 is CAGSLGRGVGTEAFF. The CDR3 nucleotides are TGTGCCGGCAGCTTAGGGCGGGGGGTTGGCACTGAAGCTTTCTTT.

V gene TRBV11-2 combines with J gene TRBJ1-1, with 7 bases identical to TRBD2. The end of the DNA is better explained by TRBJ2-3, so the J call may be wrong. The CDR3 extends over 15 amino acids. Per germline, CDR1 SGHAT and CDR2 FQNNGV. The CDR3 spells CASSQDSGTNPTQYF. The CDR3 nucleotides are TGTGCCAGCAGCCAGGACTCGGGGACTAACCCTACGCAGTATTTT.

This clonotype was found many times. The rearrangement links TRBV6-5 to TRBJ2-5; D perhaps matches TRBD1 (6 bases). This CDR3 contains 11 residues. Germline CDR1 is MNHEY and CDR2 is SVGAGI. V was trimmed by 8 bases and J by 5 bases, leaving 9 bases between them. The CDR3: CASLRGETQYF. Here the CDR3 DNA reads TGTGCCAGCTTAAGGGGGGAGACCCAGTACTTC.

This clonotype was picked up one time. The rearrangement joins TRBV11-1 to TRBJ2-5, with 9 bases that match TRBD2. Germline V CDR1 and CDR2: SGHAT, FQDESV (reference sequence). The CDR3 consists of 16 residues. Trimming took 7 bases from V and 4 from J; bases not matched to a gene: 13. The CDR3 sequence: CASNAVVAGAAETQYF. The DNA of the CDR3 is TGTGCCAGCAACGCCGTGGTAGCGGGGGCCGCAGAGACCCAGTACTTC.